The clone carrying this TCR beta chain was observed once. This entry is derived from a study of blood T cell repertoires in COVID-19. CDR3 length equals 14 residues. V lost 9 bases and J lost 4; bases outside the gene matches: 9. Per germline, CDR1 SGHRS and CDR2 YFSETQ. As processed by the authors: Estimates of nucleated cell counts were drawn from the amplification of reference gene primers. Method: immunoSEQ multiplex PCR; TCRdb's copy keeps in-frame clones and lacks some. D and trimming were read from the DNA, whereas the V and J calls and clone size are those reported in that table. The data show under 300,000 clones, roughly 83% seen once.

This clonotype was obtained from a man at least 80 years old with acute or convalescent COVID-19. Sequencing used peripheral blood. The chain uses TRBV5-1 and TRBJ2-2, with 7 positions matching TRBD1. CDR3 residues: CATRPGQLTGELFF. CDR3 bases: TGCGCCACCCGTCCGGGACAGCTCACCGGGGAGCTGTTTTTT.